A few counts support the clone carrying this T cell receptor (beta chain). This entry belongs to a study of blood T cells in healthy people across ages. Across the study: Per every two T cells, about one barcoded beta molecule was captured by template switching.

It was with a sample-barcoded 5' primer and a J-beta primer mix that a second PCR of about 7 to 12 cycles was run. TCRdb analysed the 5' RACE reads with MiXCR anew, one entry per CDR3 protein. The table records roughly 700,000 distinct CDR3 sequences, about 52% of them present only once. J lost 6 bases, V lost 5 bases, and 18 bases had no gene match. Per the germline V gene, CDR1 is SGHVS and CDR2 is FNYEAQ. CDR3 length: 18 amino acids. This receptor was taken from a woman aged 55-75 years in good health. J is TRBJ2-3 and V is TRBV7-6; 9 bases are a match to TRBD2. The specimen was blood. The DNA for the CDR3 is TGTGCCAGCAGCCCAGCGGCTTCCCCGGGACTAGCAAGGGATACGCAGTATTTT. Amino acids: CASSPAASPGLARDTQYF.